This TCR beta chain was sequenced during a study of beta chain features in type 1 diabetes. This clone has a handful of counts. CDR3 length equals 13 residues. Germline CDR1 is SQVTM and CDR2 is ANQGSEA. Deletions cut 6 bases from V and 6 bases from J, with 17 bases between. Since all of the isolated RNA was reverse transcribed, expressed TCRB transcripts were what got sequenced. TCRdb's table, derived via immunoSEQ multiplex PCR, lists solely in-frame clones and lacks some. The sample lists hundreds of thousands of clones; less than 20% were seen once. This receptor was obtained from a man between 18 and 29 years old in good health. The sequencing sample was made of naive CD4+ T cells from blood. The V gene is TRBV29-1, the J gene TRBJ1-2; D is undetermined. The CDR3 bases are TGCAGCGTAACCCCCCGTTTGCATCATGGCTACACCTTC. It yields the protein CSVTPRLHHGYTF.